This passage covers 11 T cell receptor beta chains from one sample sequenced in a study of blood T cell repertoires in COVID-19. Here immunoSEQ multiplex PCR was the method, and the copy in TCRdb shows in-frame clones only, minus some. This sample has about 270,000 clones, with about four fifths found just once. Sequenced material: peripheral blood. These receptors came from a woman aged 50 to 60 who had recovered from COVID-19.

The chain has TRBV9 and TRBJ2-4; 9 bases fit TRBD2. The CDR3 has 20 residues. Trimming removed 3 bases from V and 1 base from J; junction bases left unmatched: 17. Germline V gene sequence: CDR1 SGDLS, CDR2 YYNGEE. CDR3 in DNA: TGTGCCAGCAGCGGGGGAGCGGGGGGCCGTCATGTAATTGCCAAAAACATTCAGTACTTC. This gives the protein CASSGGAGGRHVIAKNIQYF.

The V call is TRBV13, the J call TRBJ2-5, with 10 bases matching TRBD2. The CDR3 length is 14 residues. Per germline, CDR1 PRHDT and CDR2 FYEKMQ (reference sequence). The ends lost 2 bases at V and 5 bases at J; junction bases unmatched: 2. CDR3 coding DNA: TGTGCCAGCAGCTTAAAGCGGGAGGGGGAGACCCAGTACTTC. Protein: CASSLKREGETQYF.

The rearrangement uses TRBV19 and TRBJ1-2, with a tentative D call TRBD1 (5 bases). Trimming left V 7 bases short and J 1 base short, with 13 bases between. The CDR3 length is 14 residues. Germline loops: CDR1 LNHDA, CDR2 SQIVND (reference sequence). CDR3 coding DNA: TGTGCCAGTAAGCCCCCAGGGATTAACTATGGCTACACCTTC. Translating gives CASKPPGINYGYTF.

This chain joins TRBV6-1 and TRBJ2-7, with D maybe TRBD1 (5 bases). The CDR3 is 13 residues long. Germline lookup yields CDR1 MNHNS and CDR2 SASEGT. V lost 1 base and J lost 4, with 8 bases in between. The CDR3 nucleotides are TGTGCCAGCAGTGAAGGACAGCTTTACGAGCAGTACTTC. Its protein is CASSEGQLYEQYF.

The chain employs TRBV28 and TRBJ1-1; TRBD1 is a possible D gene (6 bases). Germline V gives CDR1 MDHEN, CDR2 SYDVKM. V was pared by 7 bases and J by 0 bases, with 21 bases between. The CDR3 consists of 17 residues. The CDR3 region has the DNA TGTGCCAGCACAGACAGGCGTCGACTAACACTGAACACTGAAGCTTTCTTT. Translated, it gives CASTDRRRLTLNTEAFF.

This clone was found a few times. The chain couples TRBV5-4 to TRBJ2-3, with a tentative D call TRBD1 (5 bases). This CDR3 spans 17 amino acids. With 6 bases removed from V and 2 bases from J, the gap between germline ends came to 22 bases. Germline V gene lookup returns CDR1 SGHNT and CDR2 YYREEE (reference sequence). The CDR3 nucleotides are TGTGCCAGCACGATTGGTGGCAGGGAAGGTTTCACAGATACGCAGTATTTT. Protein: CASTIGGREGFTDTQYF.

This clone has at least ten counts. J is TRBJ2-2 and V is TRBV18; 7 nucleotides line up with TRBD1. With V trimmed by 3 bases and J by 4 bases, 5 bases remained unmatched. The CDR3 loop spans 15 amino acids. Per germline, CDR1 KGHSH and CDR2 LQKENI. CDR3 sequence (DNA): TGTGCCAGCTCACCCCGGGGACAGACCACCGGGGAGCTGTTTTTT. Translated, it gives CASSPRGQTTGELFF.

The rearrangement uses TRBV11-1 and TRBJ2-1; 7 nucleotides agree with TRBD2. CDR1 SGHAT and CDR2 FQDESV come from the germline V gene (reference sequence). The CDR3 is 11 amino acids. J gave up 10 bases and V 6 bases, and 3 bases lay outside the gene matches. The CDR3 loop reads CASRGGVEQFF. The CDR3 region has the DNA TGTGCCAGCAGGGGAGGGGTAGAGCAGTTCTTC.

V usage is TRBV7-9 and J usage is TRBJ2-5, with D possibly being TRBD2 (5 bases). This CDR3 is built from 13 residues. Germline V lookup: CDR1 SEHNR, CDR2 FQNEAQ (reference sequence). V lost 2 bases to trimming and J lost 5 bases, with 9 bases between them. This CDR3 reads CASSLSGLETQYF. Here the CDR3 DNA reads TGTGCCAGCAGCTTAAGCGGTCTGGAGACCCAGTACTTC.

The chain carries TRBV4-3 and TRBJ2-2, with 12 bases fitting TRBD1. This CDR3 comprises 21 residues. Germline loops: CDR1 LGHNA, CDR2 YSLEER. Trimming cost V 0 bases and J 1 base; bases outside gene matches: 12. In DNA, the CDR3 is TGCGCCAGCAGCCAAGATTGGGGGACAGGGGGCCCAGCGGGGAACACCGGGGAGCTGTTTTTT. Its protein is CASSQDWGTGGPAGNTGELFF.

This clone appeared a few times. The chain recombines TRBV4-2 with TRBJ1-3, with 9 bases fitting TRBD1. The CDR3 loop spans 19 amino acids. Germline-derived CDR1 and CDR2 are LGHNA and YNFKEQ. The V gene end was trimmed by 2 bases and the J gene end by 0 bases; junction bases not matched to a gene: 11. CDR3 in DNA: TGTGCCAGCAGCCAACCGGGACAGGGAGCCTCGAACTCTGGAAACACCATATATTTT. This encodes CASSQPGQGASNSGNTIYF.